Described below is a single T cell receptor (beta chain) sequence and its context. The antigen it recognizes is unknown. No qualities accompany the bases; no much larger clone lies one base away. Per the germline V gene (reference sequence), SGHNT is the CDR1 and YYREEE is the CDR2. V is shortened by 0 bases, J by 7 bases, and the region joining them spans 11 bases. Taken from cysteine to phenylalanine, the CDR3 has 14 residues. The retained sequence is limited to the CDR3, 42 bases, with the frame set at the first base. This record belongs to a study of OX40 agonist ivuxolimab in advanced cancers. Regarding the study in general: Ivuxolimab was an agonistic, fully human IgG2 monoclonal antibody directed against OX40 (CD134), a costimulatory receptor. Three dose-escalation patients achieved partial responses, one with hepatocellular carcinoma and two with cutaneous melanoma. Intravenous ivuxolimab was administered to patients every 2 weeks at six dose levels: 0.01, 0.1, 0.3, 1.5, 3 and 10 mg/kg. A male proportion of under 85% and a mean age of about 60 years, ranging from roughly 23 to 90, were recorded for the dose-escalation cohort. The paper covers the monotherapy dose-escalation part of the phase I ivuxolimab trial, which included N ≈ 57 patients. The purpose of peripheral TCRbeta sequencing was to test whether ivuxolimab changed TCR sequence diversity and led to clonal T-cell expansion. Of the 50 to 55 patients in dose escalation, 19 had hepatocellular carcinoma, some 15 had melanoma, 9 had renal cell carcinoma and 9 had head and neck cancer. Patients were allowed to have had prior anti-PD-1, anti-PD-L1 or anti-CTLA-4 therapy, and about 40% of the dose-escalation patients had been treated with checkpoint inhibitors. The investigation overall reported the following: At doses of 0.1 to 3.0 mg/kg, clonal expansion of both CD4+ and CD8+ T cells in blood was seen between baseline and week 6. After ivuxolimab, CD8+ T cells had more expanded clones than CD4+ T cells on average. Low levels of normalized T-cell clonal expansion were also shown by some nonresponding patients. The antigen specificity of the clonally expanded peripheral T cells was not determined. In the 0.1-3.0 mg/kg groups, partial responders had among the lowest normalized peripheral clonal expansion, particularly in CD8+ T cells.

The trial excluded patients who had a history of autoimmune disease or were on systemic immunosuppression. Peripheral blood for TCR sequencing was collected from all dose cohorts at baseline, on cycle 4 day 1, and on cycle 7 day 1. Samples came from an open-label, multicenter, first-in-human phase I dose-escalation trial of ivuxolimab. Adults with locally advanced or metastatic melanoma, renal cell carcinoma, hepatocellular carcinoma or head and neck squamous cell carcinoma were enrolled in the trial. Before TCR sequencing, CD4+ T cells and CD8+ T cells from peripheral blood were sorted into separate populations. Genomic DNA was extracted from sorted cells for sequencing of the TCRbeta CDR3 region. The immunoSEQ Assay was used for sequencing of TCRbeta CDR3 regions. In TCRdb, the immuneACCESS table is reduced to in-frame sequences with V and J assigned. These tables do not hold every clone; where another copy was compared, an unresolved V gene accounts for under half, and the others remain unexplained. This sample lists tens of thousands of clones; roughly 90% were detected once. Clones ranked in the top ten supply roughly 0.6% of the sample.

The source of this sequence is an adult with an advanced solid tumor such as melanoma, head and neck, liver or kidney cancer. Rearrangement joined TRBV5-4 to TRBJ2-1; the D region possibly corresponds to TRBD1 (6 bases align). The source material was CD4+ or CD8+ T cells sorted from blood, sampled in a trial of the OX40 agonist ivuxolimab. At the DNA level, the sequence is TGTGCCAGCAGCTTGGGTGGGGGCAGGAATGAGCAGTTCTTC. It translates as CASSLGGGRNEQFF.